This T cell receptor (beta chain) was recovered during a study of blood T cell repertoires in COVID-19. Study details: From T cells, B-cell-depleted T cells, or PBMCs came the material, which was cDNA or gDNA.

The CDR3 runs 14 residues. Per the germline V gene, CDR1 is SGHTA and CDR2 is FQGNSA. Losses at the gene ends were 0 bases for V and 8 bases for J; bases not matched to a gene: 5. Original handling: Reference gene primer amplification yielded estimated nucleated cell counts. Measured with immunoSEQ multiplex PCR; TCRdb has only the in-frame clones, and not every one. That table furnishes V, J and clone size, whereas the DNA furnished D and trimming. Of about 170,000 clones listed, roughly 88% are singletons. The V gene is TRBV7-2, the J gene TRBJ1-2; 8 bases agree with TRBD1. The source is a man between 60 and 75 years old who had recovered from COVID-19. The sample was peripheral blood. The CDR3, as DNA: TGTGCCAGCAGCTTAGCGCAGGGGGCGATCGGCTACACCTTC. Amino acid sequence: CASSLAQGAIGYTF. The complete variable domain, with remaining parts taken from reference TRBV7-2 and TRBJ1-2, reads GAGVSQSPSNKVTEKGKDVELRCDPISGHTALYWYRQSLGQGLEFLIYFQGNSAPDKSGLPSDRFSAERTGGSVSTLTIQRTQQEDSAVYLCASSLAQGAIGYTFGSGTRLTVV.